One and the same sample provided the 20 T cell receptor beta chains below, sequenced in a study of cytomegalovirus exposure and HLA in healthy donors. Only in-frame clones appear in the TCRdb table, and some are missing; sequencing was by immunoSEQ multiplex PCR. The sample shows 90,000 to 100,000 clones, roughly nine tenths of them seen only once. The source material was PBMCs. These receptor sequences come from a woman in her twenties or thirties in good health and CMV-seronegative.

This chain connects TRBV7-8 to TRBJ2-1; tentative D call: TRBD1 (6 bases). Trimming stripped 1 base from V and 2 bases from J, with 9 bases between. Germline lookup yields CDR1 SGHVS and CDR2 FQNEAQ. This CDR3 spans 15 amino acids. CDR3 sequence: CASSLEEGAYNEQFF. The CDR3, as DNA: TGTGCCAGCAGCTTAGAAGAGGGGGCCTACAATGAGCAGTTCTTC.

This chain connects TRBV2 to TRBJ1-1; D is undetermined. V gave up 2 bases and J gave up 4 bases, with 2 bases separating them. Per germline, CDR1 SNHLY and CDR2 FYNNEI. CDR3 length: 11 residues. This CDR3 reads CASSELTEAFF. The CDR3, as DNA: TGTGCCAGCAGTGAACTCACTGAAGCTTTCTTT.

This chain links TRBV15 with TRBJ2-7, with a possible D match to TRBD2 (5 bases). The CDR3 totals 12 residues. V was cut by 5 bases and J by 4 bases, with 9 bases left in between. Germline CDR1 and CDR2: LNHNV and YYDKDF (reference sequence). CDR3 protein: CATSSDWYEQYF. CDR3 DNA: TGTGCCACCAGCTCGGACTGGTACGAGCAGTACTTC.

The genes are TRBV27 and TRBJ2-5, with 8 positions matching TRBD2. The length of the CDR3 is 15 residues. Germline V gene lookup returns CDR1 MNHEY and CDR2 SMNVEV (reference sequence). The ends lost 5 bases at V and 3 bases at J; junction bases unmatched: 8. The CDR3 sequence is CASSQSFGGEETQYF. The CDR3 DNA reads TGTGCCAGCAGTCAAAGTTTCGGGGGGGAAGAGACCCAGTACTTC.

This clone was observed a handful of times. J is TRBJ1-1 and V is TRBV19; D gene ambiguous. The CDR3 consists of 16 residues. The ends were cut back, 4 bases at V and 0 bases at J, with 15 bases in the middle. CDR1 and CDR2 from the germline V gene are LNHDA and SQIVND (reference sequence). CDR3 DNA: TGTGCCAGTAGTAAGGGCGGAGGGCCCTTGAACACTGAAGCTTTCTTT. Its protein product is CASSKGGGPLNTEAFF. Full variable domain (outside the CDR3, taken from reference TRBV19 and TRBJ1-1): DGGITQSPKYLFRKEGQNVTLSCEQNLNHDAMYWYRQDPGQGLRLIYYSQIVNDFQKGDIAEGYSVSREKKESFPLTVTSAQKNPTAFYLCASSKGGGPLNTEAFFGQGTRLTVV.

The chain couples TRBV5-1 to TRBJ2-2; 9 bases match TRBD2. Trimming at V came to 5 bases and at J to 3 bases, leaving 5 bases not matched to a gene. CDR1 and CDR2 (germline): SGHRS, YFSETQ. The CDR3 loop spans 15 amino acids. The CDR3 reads CASRRLAGDTGELFF. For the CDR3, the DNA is TGCGCCAGCAGGCGTTTAGCGGGGGACACCGGGGAGCTGTTTTTT.

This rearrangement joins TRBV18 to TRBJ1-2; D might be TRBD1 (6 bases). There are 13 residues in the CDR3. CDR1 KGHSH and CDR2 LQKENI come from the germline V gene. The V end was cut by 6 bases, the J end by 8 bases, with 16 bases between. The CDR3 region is CASSQTGLEGYTF. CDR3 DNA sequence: TGTGCCAGCTCTCAGACAGGTCTGGAGGGCTACACCTTC.

CDR3 DNA sequence: TGTGCCGCCGGGACAGGGCGTAACTATGGCTACACCTTC. This sequence encodes CAAGTGRNYGYTF. This sequence joins TRBV18 and TRBJ1-2; TRBD1 matches 9 bases. The germline CDR1 and CDR2 sequences are KGHSH and LQKENI. Trimming cost V 11 bases and J 1 base; bases outside gene matches: 5. The CDR3 has 13 residues.

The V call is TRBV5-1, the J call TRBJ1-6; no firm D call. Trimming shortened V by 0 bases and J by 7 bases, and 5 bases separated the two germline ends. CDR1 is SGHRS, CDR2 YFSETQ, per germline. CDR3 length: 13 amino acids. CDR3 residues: CASSLDGNSPLHF. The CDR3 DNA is TGCGCCAGCAGCTTGGACGGGAATTCACCCCTCCACTTT.

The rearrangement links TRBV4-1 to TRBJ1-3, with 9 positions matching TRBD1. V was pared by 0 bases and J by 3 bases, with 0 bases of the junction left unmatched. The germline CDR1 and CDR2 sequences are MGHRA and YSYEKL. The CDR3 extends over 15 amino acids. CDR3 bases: TGCGCCAGCAGCCAAGAGGGACAGGGTGGAAACACCATATATTTT. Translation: CASSQEGQGGNTIYF.

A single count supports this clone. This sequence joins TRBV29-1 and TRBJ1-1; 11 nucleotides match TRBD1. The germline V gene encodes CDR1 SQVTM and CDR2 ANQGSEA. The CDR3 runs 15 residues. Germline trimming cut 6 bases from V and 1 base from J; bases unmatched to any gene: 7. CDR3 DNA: TGCAGCGTCAAGCCTGGGACAGGGGGGAACACTGAAGCTTTCTTT. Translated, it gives CSVKPGTGGNTEAFF.

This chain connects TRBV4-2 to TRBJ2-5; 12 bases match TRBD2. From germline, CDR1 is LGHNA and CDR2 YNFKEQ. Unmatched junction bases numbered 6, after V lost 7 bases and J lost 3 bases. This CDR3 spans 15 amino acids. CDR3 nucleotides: TGTGCCAGCACCCGGACTAGCGGGGTCGAAGAGACCCAGTACTTC. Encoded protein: CASTRTSGVEETQYF.

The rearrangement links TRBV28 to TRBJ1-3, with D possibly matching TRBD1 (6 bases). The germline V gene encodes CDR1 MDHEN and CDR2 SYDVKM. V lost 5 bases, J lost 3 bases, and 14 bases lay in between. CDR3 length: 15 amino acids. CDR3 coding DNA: TGTGCCAGCAGTCTAAGGGACATCTATGGAAACACCATATATTTT. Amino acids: CASSLRDIYGNTIYF.

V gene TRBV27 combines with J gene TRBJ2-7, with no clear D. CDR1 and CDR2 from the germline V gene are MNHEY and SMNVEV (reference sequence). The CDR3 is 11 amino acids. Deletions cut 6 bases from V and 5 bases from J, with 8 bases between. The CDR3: CASRTADEQYF. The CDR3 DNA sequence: TGTGCCAGCAGGACCGCGGACGAGCAGTACTTC.

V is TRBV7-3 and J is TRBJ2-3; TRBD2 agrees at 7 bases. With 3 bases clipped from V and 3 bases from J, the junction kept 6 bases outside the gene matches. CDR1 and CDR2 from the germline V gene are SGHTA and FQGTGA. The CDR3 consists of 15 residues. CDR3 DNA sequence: TGTGCCAGCAGCTTGTATGCCGGGGGGACAGATACGCAGTATTTT. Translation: CASSLYAGGTDTQYF.

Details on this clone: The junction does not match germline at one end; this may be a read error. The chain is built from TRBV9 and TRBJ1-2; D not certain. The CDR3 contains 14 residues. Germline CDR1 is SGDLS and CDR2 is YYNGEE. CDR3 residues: CASSVEAANYGYTF. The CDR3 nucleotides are TGTGCCAGCAGCGTAGAGGCAGCAAACTATGGTTACACCTTC.

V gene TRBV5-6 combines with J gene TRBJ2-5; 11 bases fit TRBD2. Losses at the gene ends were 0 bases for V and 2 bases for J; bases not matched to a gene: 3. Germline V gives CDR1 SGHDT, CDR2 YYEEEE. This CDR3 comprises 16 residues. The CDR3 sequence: CASSLVGLAVQETQYF. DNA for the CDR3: TGTGCCAGCAGCTTGGTGGGACTAGCGGTGCAAGAGACCCAGTACTTC.

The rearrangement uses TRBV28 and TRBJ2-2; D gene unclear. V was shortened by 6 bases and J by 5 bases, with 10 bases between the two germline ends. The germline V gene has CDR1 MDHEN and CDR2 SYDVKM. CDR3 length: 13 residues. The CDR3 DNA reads TGTGCCAGCAGGAACCCTACTACCGGGGAGCTGTTTTTT. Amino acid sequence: CASRNPTTGELFF.

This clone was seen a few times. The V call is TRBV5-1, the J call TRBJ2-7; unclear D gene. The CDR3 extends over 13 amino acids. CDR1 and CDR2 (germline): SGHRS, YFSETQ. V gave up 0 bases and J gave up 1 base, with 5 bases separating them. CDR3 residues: CASSLARSYEQYF. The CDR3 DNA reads TGCGCCAGCAGCTTGGCCAGATCCTACGAGCAGTACTTC.

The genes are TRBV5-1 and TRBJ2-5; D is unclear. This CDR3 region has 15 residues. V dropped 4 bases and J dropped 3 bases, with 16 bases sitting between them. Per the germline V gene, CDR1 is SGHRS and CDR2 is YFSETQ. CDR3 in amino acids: CASSRDGAAKETQYF. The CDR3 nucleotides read TGCGCCAGCAGCCGAGATGGCGCGGCTAAAGAGACCCAGTACTTC.